The 21 T cell receptor beta chains reported below all come from one sample, sequenced in a study of patients and donors after allogeneic stem cell transplantation. Via MiXCR, TCRdb re-called the RT-PCR reads, giving one row per CDR3 protein. This sample has 10,000 or so distinct CDR3 sequences; about 6.2% occur once, and the top ten carry roughly a quarter. The sequenced material came from blood, either unsorted or a sorted T cell fraction (not recorded which). The origin of the receptors is a human donor who was either an allogeneic HSCT recipient or a stem cell or donor lymphocyte infusion donor (not recorded which). It is not recorded whose cells these are; they may come from a transplant donor.

This clonotype was observed many times. This chain joins TRBV6-2 or TRBV6-3 and TRBJ1-1; 9 nucleotides agree with TRBD1. The CDR3 is 14 residues long. The V gene's germline CDR1 is MNHEY and CDR2 SVGEGT. V lost 3 bases, J lost 3 bases, and 2 bases stayed unmatched. CDR3 sequence (DNA): TGTGCCAGCAGTTATAACAGGGGGCACACTGAAGCTTTCTTT. This translates into CASSYNRGHTEAFF.

This clonotype was detected many times. The rearrangement joins TRBV7-8 to TRBJ1-5, with D unresolved. V lost 0 bases to trimming and J lost 4 bases, with 7 bases between them. Germline CDR1 reads SGHVS; CDR2 reads FQNEAQ. This CDR3 is built from 14 residues. The CDR3 nucleotides are TGTGCCAGCAGCTTAGCTTTTGGTAATCAGCCCCAGCATTTT. Translation gives CASSLAFGNQPQHF.

This clonotype occurred many times. This chain joins TRBV28 and TRBJ2-7; TRBD1 matches 9 bases. The CDR3 is 14 amino acids. From germline, CDR1 is MDHEN and CDR2 SYDVKM. With V trimmed by 10 bases and J by 2 bases, 9 bases remained unmatched. CDR3 amino acids: CATKIGTGPYEQYF. CDR3 DNA: TGTGCCACCAAGATAGGGACAGGGCCCTACGAGCAGTACTTC.

This clonotype was counted many times. This chain uses TRBV12-3 or TRBV12-4 with TRBJ2-7; the match to TRBD1 covers 7 bases. Trimming took 2 bases from V and 2 from J; bases not matched to a gene: 0. The CDR3 has 13 residues. The CDR3 DNA is TGTGCCAGCAGTTTAAGGGGGCCCTACGAGCAGTACTTC. This gives the protein CASSLRGPYEQYF.

This clonotype was observed a handful of times. This chain connects TRBV5-1 to TRBJ2-7; the D gene is possibly TRBD2 (5 bases). CDR3 length: 12 residues. The V end was cut by 7 bases, the J end by 2 bases, with 10 bases between. Germline V CDR1 and CDR2: SGHRS, YFSETQ. CDR3 residues: CASSVGTYEQYF. CDR3 nucleotide sequence: TGCGCCAGCTCAGTCGGGACCTACGAGCAGTACTTC.

This clonotype was observed many times. The gene calls are TRBV7-2 and TRBJ1-1; weak D call: TRBD1 (6 bases). This CDR3 region has 12 residues. Trimming removed 4 bases at V and 6 bases at J, with 9 bases between. Germline CDR1 and CDR2: SGHTA and FQGNSA. The CDR3 DNA is TGTGCCAGCAGCTCAAACAGGGCTGAAGCTTTCTTT. This sequence encodes CASSSNRAEAFF.

V usage is TRBV21-1 and J usage is TRBJ2-1; TRBD2 is the table's D call, not checked against the DNA. TRBV21-1 is noted as a pseudogene. This CDR3 is built from 15 residues. For the CDR3, the DNA is TGTGCCAGGACGCCGCTAGCGATTTCCTACAATGAGCAGTTCTTC. Its translation is CARTPLAISYNEQFF.

The sample holds many counts of this clonotype. V is TRBV27 and J is TRBJ1-2; a weak D match, TRBD1 (5 bases). Between the trimmed V and J ends, which lost 1 base and 3 bases, there was a span of 18 bases. Germline V CDR1 and CDR2: MNHEY, SMNVEV (reference sequence). The CDR3 is 17 amino acids. The DNA of the CDR3 is TGTGCCAGCAGTTTATTTGGTGGGAGGGGAAGAGACTATGGCTACACCTTC. This gives the protein CASSLFGGRGRDYGYTF.

This clonotype is medium-sized (0.01 to 0.1%) in the sample. This chain uses TRBV18 with TRBJ1-1, with D unclear. Germline V gives CDR1 KGHSH, CDR2 LQKENI. CDR3 length: 14 amino acids. Trimming took off 2 bases at V and 1 base at J, with 8 bases between the two ends. CDR3 amino acids: CASSPSDQNTEAFF. The CDR3 region has the DNA TGTGCCAGCTCACCAAGCGACCAGAACACTGAAGCTTTCTTT.

This clonotype showed up many times. The J gene is TRBJ2-7, the V gene TRBV24-1; possibly TRBD1 for D (6 bases). CDR1 and CDR2 (germline): KGHDR, SFDVKD. The ends were cut back, 2 bases at V and 4 bases at J, with 14 bases in the middle. This CDR3 is built from 15 residues. The CDR3, as DNA: TGTGCCACCAGTGATTCCCTACAGGGAGAGTACGAGCAGTACTTC. Its protein product is CATSDSLQGEYEQYF.

Ten or more counts support this clonotype. V is TRBV5-5 and J is TRBJ2-1, with a possible D match to TRBD1 (6 bases). The CDR3 runs 17 residues. Germline V gives CDR1 SGHKS, CDR2 YYEKEE (reference sequence). Trimming shortened V by 0 bases and J by 1 base, and 14 bases separated the two germline ends. The CDR3 nucleotides read TGTGCCAGCAGCTTGGAAGAGGTAGGGGGTTCCTACAATGAGCAGTTCTTC. Its translation: CASSLEEVGGSYNEQFF. Drawing the rest from reference TRBV5-5 and TRBJ2-1, the complete variable domain is DAGVTQSPTHLIKTRGQQVTLRCSPISGHKSVSWYQQVLGQGPQFIFQYYEKEERGRGNFPDRFSARQFPNYSSELNVNALLLGDSALYLCASSLEEVGGSYNEQFFGPGTRLTVL.

The chain employs TRBV7-2 and TRBJ1-4, with TRBD1 matching over 11 bases. The CDR3 has 18 residues. V lost 0 bases and J lost 1; bases outside the gene matches: 4. Germline-derived CDR1 and CDR2 are SGHTA and FQGNSA. DNA for the CDR3: TGTGCCAGCAGCTTAGCGCAGGGACAGGGGGTAACTAATGAAAAACTGTTTTTT. Protein sequence: CASSLAQGQGVTNEKLFF.

The table lists this clonotype with many counts. The chain couples TRBV10-1 to TRBJ2-2; D may be TRBD1 (6 bases). This CDR3 contains 15 residues. The V end was cut by 3 bases, the J end by 6 bases, with 14 bases between. CDR1 is WNHNN and CDR2 is SYGVQD in the germline V gene (reference sequence). CDR3 DNA: TGCGCCAGCAGTGATTCTGGGACACTTGCCGGGGAGCTGTTTTTT. Amino acids: CASSDSGTLAGELFF.

This clonotype occurred a few times. The gene calls are TRBV7-3 and TRBJ2-1, with TRBD1 identical over 10 bases. In germline, CDR1 is SGHTA, CDR2 FQGTGA. This CDR3 region has 14 residues. The V gene end was trimmed by 5 bases and the J gene end by 10 bases; junction bases not matched to a gene: 8. The chain's CDR3 is CASSPGTGEGEQFF. For the CDR3, the DNA is TGTGCCAGCAGCCCCGGGACAGGGGAAGGGGAGCAGTTCTTC.

This clonotype was seen ten or more times. The rearrangement uses TRBV3-1 and TRBJ2-6, with D maybe TRBD1 (5 bases). The CDR3 contains 17 residues. CDR1 LGHDT and CDR2 YNNKEL come from the germline V gene (reference sequence). V dropped 0 bases and J dropped 0 bases, with 9 bases sitting between them. CDR3 protein: CASSQDRGSSGANVLTF. The CDR3, as DNA: TGTGCCAGCAGCCAAGATAGGGGTAGCTCTGGGGCCAACGTCCTGACTTTC.

The table lists this clonotype with many counts. This sequence joins TRBV5-1 and TRBJ2-5, with TRBD2 matching 11 bases. This CDR3 contains 15 residues. The germline CDR1 and CDR2 sequences are SGHRS and YFSETQ. Unmatched junction bases numbered 3, after V lost 4 bases and J lost 1 base. The CDR3 coding sequence is TGCGCCAGCAGCCGGGGGACTAGCGGCCAAGAGACCCAGTACTTC. Encoded protein: CASSRGTSGQETQYF.

This clonotype was recorded a few times. The chain links TRBV6-5 to TRBJ2-1; the D gene is possibly TRBD2 (6 bases). The CDR3 has 17 residues. With 0 bases removed from V and 0 bases from J, the gap between germline ends came to 12 bases. In germline, CDR1 is MNHEY, CDR2 SVGAGI. The CDR3 protein is CASSYSGGSGSYNEQFF. CDR3 sequence (DNA): TGTGCCAGCAGTTACTCGGGAGGATCGGGCTCCTACAATGAGCAGTTCTTC.

This clonotype was seen only a few times. The rearrangement links TRBV10-3 to TRBJ1-2, with D perhaps matching TRBD1 (5 bases). The CDR3 length is 13 residues. Trimming stripped 2 bases from V and 10 bases from J, with 14 bases between. Germline CDR1 reads ENHRY; CDR2 reads SYGVKD. The CDR3 region is CAISETSDSDYTF. In DNA form, the CDR3 reads TGTGCCATCAGTGAGACAAGCGACAGCGACTACACCTTC.

This clonotype was observed at least ten times. The J gene is TRBJ1-6, the V gene TRBV10-3; weak D call: TRBD1 (6 bases). The CDR3 is 14 residues long. Germline V gene data show CDR1 as ENHRY and CDR2 as SYGVKD. Trimming pared 6 bases from V and 5 bases from J, leaving 11 bases between. CDR3 nucleotide sequence: TGTGCCATCAGACAGGGACCGGATAATTCACCCCTCCACTTT. Translating gives CAIRQGPDNSPLHF.

This clonotype turned up a few times. V is TRBV24-1 and J is TRBJ2-1, with D maybe TRBD2 (6 bases). There are 15 residues in the CDR3. Germline lookup yields CDR1 KGHDR and CDR2 SFDVKD. V was cut by 9 bases and J by 9 bases, with 23 bases left in between. The CDR3 loop is CATGEEGTERSEQFF. CDR3 coding DNA: TGTGCCACCGGGGAGGAGGGGACCGAAAGGAGTGAGCAGTTCTTC.

The sample holds a few counts of this clonotype. This chain joins TRBV10-1 and TRBJ2-1; D is uncertain. The ends were cut back, 1 base at V and 7 bases at J, with 8 bases in the middle. The CDR3 length is 13 residues. Per germline, CDR1 WNHNN and CDR2 SYGVQD (reference sequence). CDR3 loop: CASSEYTANEQFF. CDR3 in DNA: TGCGCCAGCAGTGAGTATACAGCGAATGAGCAGTTCTTC.